A selection of T cell receptor beta chains follows, all from one sample in a study of T cells after yellow fever vaccination. TCRdb reprocessed the 5' RACE reads via MiXCR and lists one record per CDR3 protein. The table shows roughly 500,000 distinct CDR3 sequences, with under 25% occurring only once. Material: PBMCs, obtained 15 days after the yellow fever booster vaccination. All receptors come from a man between 25 and 39 years old who received the YFV17D yellow fever vaccine. The CDR3 runs from the conserved cysteine through the conserved F or W. The D gene is left open where the match is weak. Where a row states a size, it is once, few, many or the class of an expanded clone; other rows omit it.

D gene | CDR3 length | J gene | V gene | clone size | CDR3 DNA | CDR3 protein
NA | 14 | TRBJ1-3 | TRBV9 | NA | TGTGCCAGCAGCGTGATGGATTCTGGAAACACCATATATTTT | CASSVMDSGNTIYF
TRBD1 | 13 | TRBJ1-5 | TRBV12-3/TRBV12-4 | NA | TGTGCCAGCAGTCTTACAGGGGTCCAGCCCCAGCATTTT | CASSLTGVQPQHF
NA | 14 | TRBJ2-7 | TRBV6-5 | NA | TGTGCCAGCAGTTCGATTCTAGGTACCTACGAGCAGTACTTC | CASSSILGTYEQYF
TRBD2 | 17 | TRBJ2-4 | TRBV4-1 | NA | TGCGCCAGCAGCCAACCGCTAGCGGGACTAGCCAAAAACATTCAGTACTTC | CASSQPLAGLAKNIQYF
TRBD1 | 15 | TRBJ1-6 | TRBV12-3/TRBV12-4 | NA | TGTGCCAGCAGCAATCGACAGGGGGTTAATTCACCCCTCCACTTT | CASSNRQGVNSPLHF
NA | 11 | TRBJ2-1 | TRBV20-1 | NA | TGCAGTGCTTTACAAAATACTGAGCAGTTCTTC | CSALQNTEQFF
NA | 18 | TRBJ1-1 | TRBV4-3 | NA | TGCGCCAGCAGCCAAGGGAGGGTAAAACAGGGACGGAACACTGAAGCTTTCTTT | CASSQGRVKQGRNTEAFF
NA | 13 | TRBJ1-4 | TRBV9 | few | TGTGCCAGCAGCGTTGCAACTAATGAAAAACTGTTTTTT | CASSVATNEKLFF
TRBD1 | 14 | TRBJ2-5 | TRBV5-1 | many | TGCGCCAGCAGCCCGGGGACAGGGGAAGAGACCCAGTACTTC | CASSPGTGEETQYF
NA | 14 | TRBJ2-7 | TRBV6-1 | NA | TGTGCCAGCAGCCCTCGGACAGTTACCTACGAGCAGTACTTC | CASSPRTVTYEQYF
NA | 15 | TRBJ1-5 | TRBV20-1 | NA | TGCAGTGCTAGGGCTTCACAGGGCGGCAATCAGCCCCAGCATTTT | CSARASQGGNQPQHF
TRBD2 | 16 | TRBJ2-2 | TRBV29-1 | NA | TGCAGCGCGGGGCGGACTAGCGGACTTAACACCGGGGAGCTGTTTTTT | CSAGRTSGLNTGELFF
TRBD2 | 18 | TRBJ2-1 | TRBV5-1 | few | TGCGCCAGCAGCTTGGAAGCTAGCGGGACCCTAACCTACAATGAGCAGTTCTTC | CASSLEASGTLTYNEQFF
TRBD1 | 16 | TRBJ2-5 | TRBV6-5 | NA | TGTGCCAGCAGTTACGGAGGACAGGGGTACCAAGAGACCCAGTACTTC | CASSYGGQGYQETQYF
NA | 13 | TRBJ2-7 | TRBV12-3/TRBV12-4 | many | TGTGCCAGCAGTTTTGGACAGTCCTACGAGCAGTACTTC | CASSFGQSYEQYF
NA | 11 | TRBJ2-1 | TRBV7-2 | many | TGTGCCAGCAGCTTGGAGGGAGAGCAGTTCTTC | CASSLEGEQFF
NA | 14 | TRBJ2-2 | TRBV20-1 | NA | TGCAGTGCTAGAGCTGTACCCGGCACCGGGGAGCTGTTTTTT | CSARAVPGTGELFF
NA | 14 | TRBJ1-5 | TRBV20-1 | few | TGCAGTGCTAGACCGTCTACCGACAATCAGCCCCAGCATTTT | CSARPSTDNQPQHF
NA | 14 | TRBJ2-3 | TRBV6-2/TRBV6-3 | NA | TGTGCCAGCAGCACCATTTTCCGCACAGATACGCAGTATTTT | CASSTIFRTDTQYF
NA | 15 | TRBJ2-3 | TRBV25-1 | NA | TGTGCCAGCACAGGTCCAATTGCTAGCACAGATACGCAGTATTTT | CASTGPIASTDTQYF
TRBD2 | 16 | TRBJ2-1 | TRBV6-5 | NA | TGTGCCAGCAGTTCCTTCACTAGCGGGAGTTACAATGAGCAGTTCTTC | CASSSFTSGSYNEQFF
NA | 15 | TRBJ2-2 | TRBV6-5 | few | TGTGCCAGCAGTTTCACAGGTCCCGGGGCCGGGGAGCTGTTTTTT | CASSFTGPGAGELFF
TRBD1 | 15 | TRBJ2-7 | TRBV4-3 | few | TGCGCCAGCAGCCGAGAGGACAGGGACTCCTACGAGCAGTACTTC | CASSREDRDSYEQYF
NA | 13 | TRBJ2-1 | TRBV6-2/TRBV6-3 | few | TGTGCCAGCAGTTCTCTCCGAGGTAATGAGCAGTTCTTC | CASSSLRGNEQFF
TRBD1 | 14 | TRBJ2-5 | TRBV19 | few | TGTGCCAGTAGGACGGGACAGGGCCAAGAGACCCAGTACTTC | CASRTGQGQETQYF
TRBD1 | 14 | TRBJ1-2 | TRBV12-3/TRBV12-4 | few | TGTGCCAGCAGTTTAGGGACAGGGGGCGATGGCTACACCTTC | CASSLGTGGDGYTF
NA | 15 | TRBJ2-7 | TRBV28 | NA | TGTGCCAGCACCATAACGGTCAGGGGGGTTGACGAGCAGTACTTC | CASTITVRGVDEQYF
TRBD1 | 15 | TRBJ1-4 | TRBV11-2 | NA | TGTGCCAGCAGTTACGCGACAGGGGCGCGGGAAAAACTGTTTTTT | CASSYATGAREKLFF
NA | 11 | TRBJ2-3 | TRBV20-1 | NA | TGCAGTGCCGCAAGCGGGGATACGCAGTATTTT | CSAASGDTQYF
TRBD2 | 13 | TRBJ2-7 | TRBV29-1 | few | TGCAGCGTTGACTTCTTACTAGCGAACGAGCAGTACTTC | CSVDFLLANEQYF
NA | 15 | TRBJ2-2 | TRBV27 | NA | TGTGCCAGCAGTTTGGGTTCTAGTAAGGCCGGGGAGCTGTTTTTT | CASSLGSSKAGELFF
NA | 15 | TRBJ1-1 | TRBV7-2 | few | TGTGCCAACTTCGCCGACAGGTCCCAGAACACTGAAGCTTTCTTT | CANFADRSQNTEAFF
NA | 19 | TRBJ2-6 | TRBV11-1 | NA | TGTGCCAGCCGCAAGGCCAAATCTACTTTCAACTCTGGGGCCAACGTCCTGACTTTC | CASRKAKSTFNSGANVLTF
NA | 14 | TRBJ2-7 | TRBV19 | few | TGTGCCAGTAGTATGTCCAGTCAAAACCGCGAGCAGTACTTC | CASSMSSQNREQYF
NA | 11 | TRBJ2-1 | TRBV29-1 | NA | TGCAGCGTTAAAAACGGGAATGAGCAGTTCTTC | CSVKNGNEQFF
NA | 15 | TRBJ2-3 | TRBV12-3/TRBV12-4 | NA | TGTGCCAGCAGCAAAGGACAGCTATACACAGATACGCAGTATTTT | CASSKGQLYTDTQYF
NA | 13 | TRBJ2-7 | TRBV11-2 | few | TGTGCCAGCAGCCCGCGCAGGGTGACGGGGCAGTACTTC | CASSPRRVTGQYF
NA | 16 | TRBJ2-6 | TRBV29-1 | few | TGCAGCGTAAGCAGCGGGACATTCTCTGGGGCCAACGTCCTGACTTTC | CSVSSGTFSGANVLTF
NA | 17 | TRBJ2-6 | TRBV6-5 | NA | TGTGCCAGCAGTTGGGGAGTCTTCCGTTCTGGGGCCAACGTCCTGACTTTC | CASSWGVFRSGANVLTF
NA | 12 | TRBJ2-3 | TRBV7-2 | many | TGTGCCAGCAGCGCCAGCACAGATACGCAGTATTTT | CASSASTDTQYF
TRBD1 | 16 | TRBJ1-5 | TRBV20-1 | NA | TGCAGTGCTAGAGACACTGACAGGGTGGGTCATCAGCCCCAGCATTTT | CSARDTDRVGHQPQHF
TRBD2 | 13 | TRBJ2-3 | TRBV29-1 | many | TGCAGCGTGGGGACTAGCGGGGCAGATACGCAGTATTTT | CSVGTSGADTQYF
TRBD2 | 16 | TRBJ2-5 | TRBV2 | few | TGTGCCAGCAGTGGAGGTTTAGCGGGAGGCCAAGAGACCCAGTACTTC | CASSGGLAGGQETQYF
NA | 16 | TRBJ2-7 | TRBV5-1 | NA | TGCGCCAGCAGCTTGATTAGTCAGGGGAGTGACTACGAGCAGTACTTC | CASSLISQGSDYEQYF
NA | 15 | TRBJ1-1 | TRBV9 | few | TGTGCCAGCAGCCCAGCCCAGGGGACTAACACTGAAGCTTTCTTT | CASSPAQGTNTEAFF
NA | 17 | TRBJ1-2 | TRBV10-3 | NA | TGTGCCATCAGTGCCATCCGGGGACGACGGGAGAGCTATGGCTACACCTTC | CAISAIRGRRESYGYTF
NA | 13 | TRBJ1-2 | TRBV25-1 | NA | TGTGCCAGCAGTGACACCATTAACTATGGCTACACCTTC | CASSDTINYGYTF
NA | 12 | TRBJ2-7 | TRBV6-5 | NA | TGTGCCAGCAGGGACGGAGACTACGAGCAGTACTTC | CASRDGDYEQYF
NA | 14 | TRBJ2-1 | TRBV12-3/TRBV12-4 | NA | TGTGCCAGCAACTTCGGGTCGAGGTCGAATGAGCAGTTCTTC | CASNFGSRSNEQFF
NA | 14 | TRBJ2-7 | TRBV7-2 | few | TGTGCCAGCAGCTTATCAGGCGGTTTTGACGAGCAGTACTTC | CASSLSGGFDEQYF
NA | 11 | TRBJ2-3 | TRBV20-1 | NA | TGCAGTGCTAGAATAGCAGATACGCAGTATTTT | CSARIADTQYF
NA | 13 | TRBJ2-7 | TRBV14 | few | TGTGCCAGCAGCCAAGTACAGGGATACGAGCAGTACTTC | CASSQVQGYEQYF